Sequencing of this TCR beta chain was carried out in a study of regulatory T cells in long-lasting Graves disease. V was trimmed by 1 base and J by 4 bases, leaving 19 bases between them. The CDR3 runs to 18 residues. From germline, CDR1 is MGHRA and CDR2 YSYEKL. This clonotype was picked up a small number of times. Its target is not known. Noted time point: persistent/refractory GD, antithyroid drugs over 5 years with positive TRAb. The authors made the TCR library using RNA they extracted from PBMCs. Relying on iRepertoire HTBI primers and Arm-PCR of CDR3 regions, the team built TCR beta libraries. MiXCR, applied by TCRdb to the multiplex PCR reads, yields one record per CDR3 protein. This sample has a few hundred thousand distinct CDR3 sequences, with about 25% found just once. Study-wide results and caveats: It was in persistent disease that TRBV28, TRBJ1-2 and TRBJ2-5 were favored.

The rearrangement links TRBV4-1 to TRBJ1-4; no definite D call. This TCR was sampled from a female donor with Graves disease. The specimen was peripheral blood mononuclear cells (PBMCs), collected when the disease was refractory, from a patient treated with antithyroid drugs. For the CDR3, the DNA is TGCGCCAGCAGCCAAGTACGGGTTCCTACGTGGGGTAATGAAAAACTGTTTTTT. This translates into CASSQVRVPTWGNEKLFF.